The source of this T cell receptor (beta chain) is a study of blood T cell repertoires in COVID-19. This clone was counted once. CDR1 SGHAT and CDR2 FQNNGV come from the germline V gene. V shed 1 base and J shed 3 bases, with 12 bases lying between them. CDR3 length: 15 amino acids. Profiling relied on immunoSEQ multiplex PCR, and the TCRdb table lists in-frame clones only, not all of them. Here the sample spans around 250,000 clones, 91% being singletons. Sequencing was carried out using PBMCs or T cells enriched from blood (not recorded which). This receptor was taken from a human donor in a cohort exposed to, infected with or recovered from COVID-19 (not recorded which). The donor label of this sample is uncertain. The chain carries TRBV11-2 and TRBJ1-2, with D uncertain. The CDR3 reads CASSLVPGSDYGYTF. In DNA form, the CDR3 reads TGTGCCAGCAGCTTAGTTCCGGGTTCGGACTATGGCTACACCTTC.